The rows below give T cell receptor beta chains drawn from one sample of a study of cytomegalovirus exposure and HLA in healthy donors. Measured with immunoSEQ multiplex PCR; TCRdb has only the in-frame clones, and not every one. This sample carries 130,000 to 150,000 clones, roughly 76% of them seen once, and the ten largest clones take approximately 2.9%. Sequencing input: PBMCs. The receptor source for this set is a woman under 40 in good health and CMV-seronegative. Each CDR3 is given with its conserved first and last residue. A D gene is named only where the DNA matches it firmly. Rows may omit the clone size; those that give it use once, few, many or a size class.

CDR3aa,v_gene,abundance,d_gene
CASCPSGGPETQYF,TRBV5-1,.,TRBD2
CASSPGLAGVEQFF,TRBV27,.,TRBD2
CASSAAGTVTEAFF,TRBV19,few,TRBD1
CASSLAVSTPAGYEQYF,TRBV5-1,.,.
CASSVSPSVTGGVGELFF,TRBV7-9,.,TRBD1
CAWRSGTAWDTQYF,TRBV30,.,.
CASASRIRVQTDTQYF,TRBV18,.,.
CASPYVETQYF,TRBV6-4,.,.
CASSPGFEQYF,TRBV11-2,.,.
CASSADTARETQYF,TRBV7-8,.,.
CASSLGTGGGKLFF,TRBV5-1,few,TRBD1
CASSLPARGGKDQYF,TRBV7-9,.,TRBD2
CAWSGGQRPGELFF,TRBV30,.,.
CASSNFMYQETQYF,TRBV6-6,.,.
CASSQVVIGELFF,TRBV9,.,.
CASSLVTGNSPLHF,TRBV5-1,.,.
CASSRLYGGTLTDTQYF,TRBV5-6,.,.
CASSVGGGGAGNEQFF,TRBV9,.,TRBD2
CASSPWDRGPYGYTF,TRBV27,.,TRBD1
CATSRSQETQYF,TRBV15,few,.
CASSQLGGFNSNQPQHF,TRBV5-5,.,.
CASSPQGHGYTF,TRBV2,.,.
CASSLGLRNSPLHF,TRBV11-2,.,.
CASSFRGQGEAFF,TRBV6-1,few,TRBD1
CASGTFDSEAFF,TRBV12-5,.,.
CASSSGGTGAYNEQFF,TRBV13,.,TRBD1
CASSMGLRENYGYTF,TRBV19,.,.
CASSPDLYNEQFF,TRBV27,.,.
CASKQVAGGDEQFF,TRBV19,once,TRBD2
CASSLDLGPSYGYTF,TRBV7-9,.,.
CASSLDPYSARIF,TRBV7-9,.,.
CASSQETRRGTDTQYF,TRBV4-1,.,.
CASSRDRTVNTEAFF,TRBV6-6,.,.
CASGYSVTGIYEQYF,TRBV12-5,.,TRBD1
CASSLGGGVNYGYTF,TRBV5-1,.,TRBD1
CASSQGTSASSYEQYF,TRBV4-1,few,TRBD2
CASSLAWSSYEQYF,TRBV7-2,.,.
CASSLYAGAHEKLFF,TRBV11-2,.,.
CASSFRGAPRNEQFF,TRBV28,.,.
CASSQSCGNRFDEQFF,TRBV23-1,.,.
CAISGDTSYEQYF,TRBV10-3,.,.
CARSRRTGGGSVSRHRYEQYF,TRBV5-3,.,TRBD1